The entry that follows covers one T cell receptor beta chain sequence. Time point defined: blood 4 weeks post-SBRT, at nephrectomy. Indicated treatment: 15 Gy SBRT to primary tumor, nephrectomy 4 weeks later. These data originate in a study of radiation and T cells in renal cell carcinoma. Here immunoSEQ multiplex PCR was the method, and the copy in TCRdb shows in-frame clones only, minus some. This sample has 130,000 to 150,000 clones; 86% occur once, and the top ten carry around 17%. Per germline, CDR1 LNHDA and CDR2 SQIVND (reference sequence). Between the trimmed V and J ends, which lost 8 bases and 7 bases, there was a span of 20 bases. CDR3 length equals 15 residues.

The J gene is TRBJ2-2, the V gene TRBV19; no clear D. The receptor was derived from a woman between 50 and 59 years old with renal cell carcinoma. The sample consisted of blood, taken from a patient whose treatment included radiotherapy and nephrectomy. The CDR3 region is CASLSFARNGGELFF. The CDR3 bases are TGTGCCAGTCTCTCCTTTGCCAGGAATGGCGGGGAGCTGTTTTTT.